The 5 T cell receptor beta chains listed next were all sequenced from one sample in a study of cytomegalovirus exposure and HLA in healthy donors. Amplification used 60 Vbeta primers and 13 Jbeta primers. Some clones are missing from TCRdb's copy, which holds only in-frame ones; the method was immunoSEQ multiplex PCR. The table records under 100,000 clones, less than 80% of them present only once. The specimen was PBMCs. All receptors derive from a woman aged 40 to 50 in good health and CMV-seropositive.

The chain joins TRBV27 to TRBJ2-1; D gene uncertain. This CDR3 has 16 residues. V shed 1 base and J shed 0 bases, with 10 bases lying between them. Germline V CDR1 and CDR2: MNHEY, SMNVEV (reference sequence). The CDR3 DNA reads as TGTGCCAGCAGTTTATATTTCAGTTCCTCCTACAATGAGCAGTTCTTC. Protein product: CASSLYFSSSYNEQFF.

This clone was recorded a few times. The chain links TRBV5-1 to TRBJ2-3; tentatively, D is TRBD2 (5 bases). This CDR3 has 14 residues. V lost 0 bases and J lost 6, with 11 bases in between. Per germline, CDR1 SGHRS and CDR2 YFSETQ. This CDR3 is CASSLDEGWDTQYF. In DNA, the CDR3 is TGCGCCAGCAGCTTGGACGAGGGTTGGGATACGCAGTATTTT.

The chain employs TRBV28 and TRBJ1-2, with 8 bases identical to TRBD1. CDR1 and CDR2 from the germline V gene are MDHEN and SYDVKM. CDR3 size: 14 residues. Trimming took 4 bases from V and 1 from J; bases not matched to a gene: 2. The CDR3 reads CASSSGQGNYGYTF. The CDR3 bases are TGTGCCAGCAGTTCCGGACAGGGTAACTATGGCTACACCTTC.

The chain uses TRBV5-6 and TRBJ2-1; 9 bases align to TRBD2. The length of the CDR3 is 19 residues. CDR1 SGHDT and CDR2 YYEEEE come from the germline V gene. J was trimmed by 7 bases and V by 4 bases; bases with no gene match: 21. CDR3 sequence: CASSPSGGSGSWARNEQFF. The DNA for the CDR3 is TGTGCCAGCAGCCCCTCGGGGGGTAGCGGGAGCTGGGCACGTAATGAGCAGTTCTTC.

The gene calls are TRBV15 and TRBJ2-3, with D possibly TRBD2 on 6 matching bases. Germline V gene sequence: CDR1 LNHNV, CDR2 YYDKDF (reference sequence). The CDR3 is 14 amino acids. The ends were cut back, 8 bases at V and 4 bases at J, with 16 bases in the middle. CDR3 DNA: TGTGCCACCGGAAGGGCGGGGACCTCAGATACGCAGTATTTT. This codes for CATGRAGTSDTQYF.